Here is one T cell receptor (beta chain) with its context. Samples each yielded at least 6 micrograms of total RNA. PCR was performed a second time for about 7 to 11 cycles using a sample-barcoded 5' primer and a J-beta primer mix. A single record per CDR3 protein comes from TCRdb applying MiXCR to the 5' RACE reads. This table has about 1,000,000 distinct CDR3 sequences, 40% to 55% appearing once. Germline-derived CDR1 and CDR2 are SGHTA and FQGTGA. Trimming left V 3 bases short and J 3 bases short, with 11 bases between. The CDR3 is made up of 15 amino acids. The sample comes from a study of blood T cells in healthy people across ages.

Input material: blood. The chain employs TRBV7-3 and TRBJ1-4; tentative D call: TRBD1 (6 bases). The sequence came from a woman aged 55-70 years in good health. In DNA form, the CDR3 reads TGTGCCAGCAGCTTGACAGGAGTAGCTAATGAAAAACTGTTTTTT. Amino acid sequence: CASSLTGVANEKLFF.